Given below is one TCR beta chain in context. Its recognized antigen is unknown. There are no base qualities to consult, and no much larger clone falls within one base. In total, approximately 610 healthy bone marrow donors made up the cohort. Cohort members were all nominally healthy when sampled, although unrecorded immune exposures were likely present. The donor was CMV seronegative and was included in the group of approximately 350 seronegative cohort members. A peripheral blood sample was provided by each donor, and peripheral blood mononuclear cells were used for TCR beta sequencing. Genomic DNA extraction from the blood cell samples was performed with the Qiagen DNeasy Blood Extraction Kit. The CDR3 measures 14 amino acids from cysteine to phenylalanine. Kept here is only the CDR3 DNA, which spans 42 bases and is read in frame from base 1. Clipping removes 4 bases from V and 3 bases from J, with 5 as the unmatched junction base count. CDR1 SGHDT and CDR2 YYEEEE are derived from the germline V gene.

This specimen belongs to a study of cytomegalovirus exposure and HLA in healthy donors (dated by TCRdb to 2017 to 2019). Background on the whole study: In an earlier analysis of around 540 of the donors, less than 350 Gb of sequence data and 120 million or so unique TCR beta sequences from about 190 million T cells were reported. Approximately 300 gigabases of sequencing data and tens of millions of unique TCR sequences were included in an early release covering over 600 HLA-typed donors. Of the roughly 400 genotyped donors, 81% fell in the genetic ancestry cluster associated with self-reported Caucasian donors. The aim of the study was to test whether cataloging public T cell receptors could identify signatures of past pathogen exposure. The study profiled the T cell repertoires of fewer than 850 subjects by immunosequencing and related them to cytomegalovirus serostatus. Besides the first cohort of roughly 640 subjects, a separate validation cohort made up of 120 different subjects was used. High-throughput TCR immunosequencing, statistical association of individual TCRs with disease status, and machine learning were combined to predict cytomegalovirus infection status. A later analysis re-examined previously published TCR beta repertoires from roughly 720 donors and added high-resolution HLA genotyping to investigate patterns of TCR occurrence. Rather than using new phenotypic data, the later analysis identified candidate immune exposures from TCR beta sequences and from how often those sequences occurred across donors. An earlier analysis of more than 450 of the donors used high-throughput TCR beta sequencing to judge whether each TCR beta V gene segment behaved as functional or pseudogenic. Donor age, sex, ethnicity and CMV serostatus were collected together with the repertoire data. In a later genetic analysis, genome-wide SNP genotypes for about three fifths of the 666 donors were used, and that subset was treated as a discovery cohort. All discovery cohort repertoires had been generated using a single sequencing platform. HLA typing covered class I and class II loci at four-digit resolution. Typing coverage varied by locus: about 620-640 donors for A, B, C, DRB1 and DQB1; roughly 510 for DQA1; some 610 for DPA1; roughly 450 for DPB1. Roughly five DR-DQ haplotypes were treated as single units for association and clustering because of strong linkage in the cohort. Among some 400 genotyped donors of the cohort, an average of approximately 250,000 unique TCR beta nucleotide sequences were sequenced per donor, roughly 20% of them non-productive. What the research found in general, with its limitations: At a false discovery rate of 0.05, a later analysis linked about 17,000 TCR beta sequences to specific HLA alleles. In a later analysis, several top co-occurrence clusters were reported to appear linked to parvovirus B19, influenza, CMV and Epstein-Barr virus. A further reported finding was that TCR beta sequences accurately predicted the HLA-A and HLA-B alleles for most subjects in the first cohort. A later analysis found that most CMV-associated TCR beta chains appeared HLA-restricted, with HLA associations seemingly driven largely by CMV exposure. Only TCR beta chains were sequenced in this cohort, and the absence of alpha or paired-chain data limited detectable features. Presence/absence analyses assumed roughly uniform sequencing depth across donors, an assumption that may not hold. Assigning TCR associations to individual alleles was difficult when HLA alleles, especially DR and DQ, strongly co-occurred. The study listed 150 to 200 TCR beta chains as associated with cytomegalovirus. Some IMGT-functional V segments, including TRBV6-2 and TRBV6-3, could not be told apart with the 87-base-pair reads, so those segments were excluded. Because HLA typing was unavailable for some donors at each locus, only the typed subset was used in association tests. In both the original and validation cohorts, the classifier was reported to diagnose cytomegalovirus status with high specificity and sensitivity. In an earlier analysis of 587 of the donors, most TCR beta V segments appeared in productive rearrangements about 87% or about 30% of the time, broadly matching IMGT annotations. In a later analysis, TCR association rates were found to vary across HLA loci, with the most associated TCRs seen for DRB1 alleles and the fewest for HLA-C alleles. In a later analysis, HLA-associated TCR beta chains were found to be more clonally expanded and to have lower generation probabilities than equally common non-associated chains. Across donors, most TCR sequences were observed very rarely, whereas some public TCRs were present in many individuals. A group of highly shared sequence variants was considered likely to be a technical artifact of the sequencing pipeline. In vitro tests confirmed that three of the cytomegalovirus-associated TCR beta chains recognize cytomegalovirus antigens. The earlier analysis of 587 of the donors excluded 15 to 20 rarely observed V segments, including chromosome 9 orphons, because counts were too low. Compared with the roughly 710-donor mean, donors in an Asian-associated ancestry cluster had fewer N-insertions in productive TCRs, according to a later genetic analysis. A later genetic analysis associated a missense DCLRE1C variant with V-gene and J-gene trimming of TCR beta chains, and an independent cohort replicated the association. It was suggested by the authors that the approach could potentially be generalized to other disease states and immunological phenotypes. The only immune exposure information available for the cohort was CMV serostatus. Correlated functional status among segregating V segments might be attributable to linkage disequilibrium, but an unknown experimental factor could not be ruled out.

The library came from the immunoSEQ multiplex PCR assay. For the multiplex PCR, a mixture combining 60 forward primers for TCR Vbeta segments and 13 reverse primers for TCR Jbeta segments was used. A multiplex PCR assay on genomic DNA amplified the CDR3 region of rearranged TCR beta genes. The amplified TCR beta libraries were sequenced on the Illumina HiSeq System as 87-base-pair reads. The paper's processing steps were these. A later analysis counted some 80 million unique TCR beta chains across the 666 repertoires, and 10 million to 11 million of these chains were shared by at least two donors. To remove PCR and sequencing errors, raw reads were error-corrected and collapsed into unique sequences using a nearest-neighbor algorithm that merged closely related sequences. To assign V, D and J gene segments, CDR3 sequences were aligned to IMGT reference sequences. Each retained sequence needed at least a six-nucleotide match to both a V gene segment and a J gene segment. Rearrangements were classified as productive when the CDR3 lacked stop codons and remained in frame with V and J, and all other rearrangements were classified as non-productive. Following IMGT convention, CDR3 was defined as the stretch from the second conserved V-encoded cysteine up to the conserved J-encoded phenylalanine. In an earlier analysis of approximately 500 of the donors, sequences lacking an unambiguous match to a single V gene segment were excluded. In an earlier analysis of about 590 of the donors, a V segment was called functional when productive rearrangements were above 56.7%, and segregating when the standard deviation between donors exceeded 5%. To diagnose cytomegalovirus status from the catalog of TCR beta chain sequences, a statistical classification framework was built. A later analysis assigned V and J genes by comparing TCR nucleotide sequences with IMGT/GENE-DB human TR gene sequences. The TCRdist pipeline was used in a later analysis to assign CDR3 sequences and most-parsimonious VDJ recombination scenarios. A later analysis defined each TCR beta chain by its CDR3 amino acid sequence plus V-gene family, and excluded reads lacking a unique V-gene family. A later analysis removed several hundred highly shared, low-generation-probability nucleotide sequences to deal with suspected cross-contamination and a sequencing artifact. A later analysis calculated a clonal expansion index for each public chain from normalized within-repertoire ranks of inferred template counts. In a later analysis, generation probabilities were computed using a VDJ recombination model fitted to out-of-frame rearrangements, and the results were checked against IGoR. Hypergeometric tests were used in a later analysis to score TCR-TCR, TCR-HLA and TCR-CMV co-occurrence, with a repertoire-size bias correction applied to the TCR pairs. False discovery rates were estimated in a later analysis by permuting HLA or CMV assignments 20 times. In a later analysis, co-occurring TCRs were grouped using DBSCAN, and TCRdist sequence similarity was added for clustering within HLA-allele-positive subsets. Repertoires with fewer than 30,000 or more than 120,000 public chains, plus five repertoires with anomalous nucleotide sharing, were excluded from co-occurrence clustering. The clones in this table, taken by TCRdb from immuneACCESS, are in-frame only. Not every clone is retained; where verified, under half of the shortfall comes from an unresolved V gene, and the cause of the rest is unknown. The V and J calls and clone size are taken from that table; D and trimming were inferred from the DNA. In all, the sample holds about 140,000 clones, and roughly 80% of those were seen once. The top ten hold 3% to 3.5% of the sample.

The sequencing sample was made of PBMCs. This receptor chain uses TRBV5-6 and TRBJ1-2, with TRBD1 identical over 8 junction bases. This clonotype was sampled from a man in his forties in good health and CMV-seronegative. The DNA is TGTGCCAGCAGCCCAGGGGGCATTTACTATGGCTACACCTTC. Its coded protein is CASSPGGIYYGYTF. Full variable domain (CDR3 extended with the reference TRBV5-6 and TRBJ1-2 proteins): DAGVTQSPTHLIKTRGQQVTLRCSPKSGHDTVSWYQQALGQGPQFIFQYYEEEERQRGNFPDRFSGHQFPNYSSELNVNALLLGDSALYLCASSPGGIYYGYTFGSGTRLTVV.